Listed below are T cell receptor beta chains from one sample, sequenced in a study of blood T cell repertoires in COVID-19. TCRdb keeps only in-frame clones here, not all; method: immunoSEQ multiplex PCR. Of about 350,000 clones listed, more than 85% are singletons. Sequenced input: PBMCs or T cells enriched from blood (not recorded which). Receptors were obtained from a woman in her twenties or thirties who had recovered from COVID-19. The CDR3 runs from the conserved cysteine through the conserved F or W. D genes are given only for firm matches. Clone sizes are given selectively: once, few, many, or a class where the clone is expanded.

V gene	clone size	J gene	D gene	CDR3 DNA	CDR3 protein
TRBV15	once	TRBJ1-1	-	TGTGCCACCAGCAGGCTAGGGGGTCCCGAGCAGACTGAAGCTTTCTTT	CATSRLGGPEQTEAFF
TRBV6-1	few	TRBJ1-1	-	TGTGCCAGCAGTGAGTGGGCGGGCGGCACTGAAGCTTTCTTT	CASSEWAGGTEAFF
TRBV28	-	TRBJ2-2	-	TGTGCCAGCAGTGACAGCCTGAGAGAGCTGTTTTTT	CASSDSLRELFF
TRBV5-1	-	TRBJ2-2	-	TGCGCCAGCAGCTCCCTGGGCAGGGCTGACACCGGGGAGCTGTTTTTT	CASSSLGRADTGELFF
TRBV27	-	TRBJ2-7	TRBD1	TGTGCCAGCAGCCCAACCCCCCTAGGACAGGCCTTTCCCTACGAGCAGTACTTC	CASSPTPLGQAFPYEQYF
TRBV7-8	-	TRBJ1-4	-	TGTGCCAGCAGCCCCATGGCAGGGCCTAATGAAAAACTGTTTTTT	CASSPMAGPNEKLFF
TRBV28	-	TRBJ1-5	TRBD1	TGTGCCAGCAGTTTTGGAGGGGGCGGTAATCAGCCCCAGCATTTT	CASSFGGGGNQPQHF
TRBV28	-	TRBJ2-2	TRBD2	TGTGCCAGCAGAGTTGGACTAGCGGGGAACACCGGGGAGCTGTTTTTT	CASRVGLAGNTGELFF
TRBV5-1	-	TRBJ2-7	TRBD1	TGCGCCAGCAGATCCTACGGGACAGGGCCCCAAGAGCAGTACTTC	CASRSYGTGPQEQYF
TRBV14	-	TRBJ2-3	TRBD2	TGTGCCAGCAGCCCCTGGGGAGGGAAAGTGGATACGCAGTATTTT	CASSPWGGKVDTQYF
TRBV24-1	-	TRBJ1-5	TRBD1	TGTGCCACCAGTGGAGTAGGGGGCGATGGACAGCCCCAGCATTTT	CATSGVGGDGQPQHF
TRBV7-9	-	TRBJ2-5	TRBD2	TGTGCCAGCAGCTTAGGGGAGGGATCGATGGAGACCCAGTACTTC	CASSLGEGSMETQYF
TRBV6-5	-	TRBJ1-2	-	TGTGCCAGCAGTCGGAACCGACAGGTAGCCTATGGCTACACCTTC	CASSRNRQVAYGYTF
TRBV28	-	TRBJ2-1	TRBD2	TGTGCCAGCAGATCCCTGGGGCGGGGGGGCCAGGATGAGCAGTTCTTC	CASRSLGRGGQDEQFF
TRBV28	-	TRBJ1-3	TRBD1	TGTGCCATAAACCCGGGACAGGGGCACTCTGGAAACACCATATATTTT	CAINPGQGHSGNTIYF
TRBV4-1	-	TRBJ1-3	-	TGCGCCAGCAGCCAAGTTTCGAGGGCAAGCCTAAACACCATATATTTT	CASSQVSRASLNTIYF
TRBV3-1/TRBV3-2	-	TRBJ2-5	-	TGTGCCAGCAGCCAAGGGAACAGGCCCCAAGAGACCCAGTACTTC	CASSQGNRPQETQYF
TRBV4-1	-	TRBJ1-1	-	TGCGCCAGCAGCCCGGGACACCTTGACACTGAAGCTTTCTTT	CASSPGHLDTEAFF
TRBV2	-	TRBJ2-1	TRBD1	TGTGCCAGCACAGACAGGGTACGCGAGCAGTTCTTC	CASTDRVREQFF
TRBV3-1/TRBV3-2	-	TRBJ1-2	-	TGTGCCAGCAGCCAAGAAACAGGGAACTATGGCTACACCTTC	CASSQETGNYGYTF
TRBV9	-	TRBJ2-7	-	TGTGCCAGCAGCGTAGGTGGAGGGCTTGGGGAGCAGTACTTC	CASSVGGGLGEQYF
TRBV29-1	-	TRBJ2-4	-	TGCAGCGTTGGACACCTCGAAAACATTCAGTACTTC	CSVGHLENIQYF
TRBV7-9	-	TRBJ2-7	-	TGTGCCAGCAGCTCGCCGGGAGCCCCCCATTACGAGCAGTACTTC	CASSSPGAPHYEQYF
TRBV29-1	-	TRBJ2-3	TRBD1	TGCAGCGTTGAAGAGCACAGGGGAATAGATACGCAGTATTTT	CSVEEHRGIDTQYF
TRBV6-1	-	TRBJ2-7	-	TGTGCCAGCAGTGAAGCGGGCTTACGAGGGTCCGAGCAGTACTTC	CASSEAGLRGSEQYF
TRBV2	-	TRBJ2-1	-	TGTGCCAGCAGTGTCCGGGTAGGGGGCAATGAGCAGTTCTTC	CASSVRVGGNEQFF
TRBV5-4	-	TRBJ1-1	-	TGTGCCAGCAGCGCTGACACGAACACTGAAGCTTTCTTT	CASSADTNTEAFF
TRBV13	-	TRBJ1-1	-	TGTGCCAGCAGCTTCCCCGGGGATGGGGACACTGAAGCTTTCTTT	CASSFPGDGDTEAFF
TRBV24-1	-	TRBJ2-2	-	TGTGCCACCAGTGATACAGGACAATTGGGAGGCACCGGGGAGCTGTTTTTT	CATSDTGQLGGTGELFF
TRBV18	-	TRBJ1-3	TRBD1	TGTGCCAGCTCAGCTGGACAGGGTCTCTCTGGAAACACCATATATTTT	CASSAGQGLSGNTIYF
TRBV9	-	TRBJ1-2	TRBD1	TGTGCCAGCAGCGTAGGAAACCAGGGGGCGCTTGGCTACACCTTC	CASSVGNQGALGYTF
TRBV28	-	TRBJ1-2	-	TGTGCCAGCAGTTTAACCTCCCAGGGAGGCTATGGCTACACCTTC	CASSLTSQGGYGYTF
TRBV10-1	-	TRBJ2-1	TRBD1	TGCGCCAGCAGTGGACAGGGGGGTCCCTCCAGAGCCTACAATGAGCAGTTCTTC	CASSGQGGPSRAYNEQFF
TRBV6-1	-	TRBJ1-2	-	TGTGCCAGCAGTGAAGCCCAGGGGAGAGAGAATGGCTACACCTTC	CASSEAQGRENGYTF
TRBV14	-	TRBJ1-6	TRBD1	TGTGCCAGCAGCCAAGAGGGGACAGAAAATTCACCCCTCCACTTT	CASSQEGTENSPLHF
TRBV19	-	TRBJ2-4	TRBD1	TGTGCCAGTAGTATGAGGGGACAGGGGGTAGCCAAAAACATTCAGTACTTC	CASSMRGQGVAKNIQYF